A selection of T cell receptor beta chains follows, all from one sample in a study of blood T cell repertoires in COVID-19. Some clones are missing from TCRdb's copy, which holds only in-frame ones; the method was immunoSEQ multiplex PCR. The table lists tens of thousands of clones, roughly 88% of them singletons, with around 30% in the top ten. Sequencing was performed on peripheral blood. The receptor source for this set is a man in his forties or fifties with acute or convalescent COVID-19. The CDR3 runs from the conserved cysteine through the conserved F or W. The D gene is left open where the match is weak.

CDR3aa: CASSQVGVKNIQYF
v_gene: TRBV3-1/TRBV3-2
d_gene: NA

CDR3aa: CASSPAQGARNYGYTF
v_gene: TRBV7-2
d_gene: TRBD1

CDR3aa: CASSSWTGGGGNQPQHF
v_gene: TRBV19
d_gene: TRBD1

CDR3aa: CASSFLAGSYEQYF
v_gene: TRBV7-9
d_gene: TRBD2

CDR3aa: CASSKSPRASPLHF
v_gene: TRBV21-1
d_gene: NA

CDR3aa: CSVKAGGDEQYF
v_gene: TRBV29-1
d_gene: TRBD1

CDR3aa: CASSLESVKLFF
v_gene: TRBV7-9
d_gene: NA

CDR3aa: CASSYSQGGIGNTIYF
v_gene: TRBV6-6
d_gene: TRBD1

CDR3aa: CASSPRQGLGNTEAFF
v_gene: TRBV27
d_gene: TRBD1

CDR3aa: CASSLVFWEEKDNEQFF
v_gene: TRBV5-1
d_gene: NA

CDR3aa: CASSQGPGLSTDTQYF
v_gene: TRBV3-1/TRBV3-2
d_gene: TRBD2

CDR3aa: CASSDGGSSYEQYF
v_gene: TRBV10-1
d_gene: NA

CDR3aa: CASGLLAGVNEQFF
v_gene: TRBV12-5
d_gene: TRBD2

CDR3aa: CASSIEWDRGQPRKNEKLFF
v_gene: TRBV19
d_gene: TRBD1

CDR3aa: CASSQDRRVSGNTIYF
v_gene: TRBV3-1/TRBV3-2
d_gene: NA

CDR3aa: CASSELDRVLEAFF
v_gene: TRBV6-1
d_gene: TRBD1

CDR3aa: CASSFPGGFNEQFF
v_gene: TRBV3-1/TRBV3-2
d_gene: NA

CDR3aa: CSVSQGAPGGYTF
v_gene: TRBV29-1
d_gene: TRBD1

CDR3aa: CASSYAQGGGSPLHF
v_gene: TRBV6-5
d_gene: TRBD1

CDR3aa: CASSLMGLAGPNTGELFF
v_gene: TRBV7-8
d_gene: TRBD2

CDR3aa: CASSLATANTEAFF
v_gene: TRBV5-1
d_gene: NA

CDR3aa: CASSYSLTGDSPLHF
v_gene: TRBV6-5
d_gene: TRBD1

CDR3aa: CARSLLAGFNYGYTF
v_gene: TRBV5-3
d_gene: NA

CDR3aa: CASTGQGAVWGYTF
v_gene: TRBV2
d_gene: TRBD1

CDR3aa: CASSPPGQGLLAFF
v_gene: TRBV11-2
d_gene: TRBD1

CDR3aa: CASSPPTGGFGYTF
v_gene: TRBV18
d_gene: TRBD1

CDR3aa: CASSLMGRGNYGYTF
v_gene: TRBV5-6
d_gene: NA

CDR3aa: CASSLGTSASPDTQYF
v_gene: TRBV7-9
d_gene: TRBD2

CDR3aa: CASSYSGNGGYTF
v_gene: TRBV6-5
d_gene: NA

CDR3aa: CASSVGVGTGGYAEAFF
v_gene: TRBV9
d_gene: TRBD1

CDR3aa: CAIKPVDRGSYNEQFF
v_gene: TRBV10-3
d_gene: TRBD1

CDR3aa: CASIGTGITGELFF
v_gene: TRBV27
d_gene: TRBD1

CDR3aa: CAWSANPPYGYTF
v_gene: TRBV30
d_gene: NA

CDR3aa: CASSAGEDTQYF
v_gene: TRBV13
d_gene: NA

CDR3aa: CASSERGGTGELFF
v_gene: TRBV9
d_gene: TRBD2

CDR3aa: CASSYGEGQPQHF
v_gene: TRBV6-5
d_gene: NA

CDR3aa: CASSFGDRREKNEKLFF
v_gene: TRBV5-4
d_gene: TRBD1

CDR3aa: CASSPGQDYGYTF
v_gene: TRBV11-2
d_gene: TRBD1

CDR3aa: CASSDHRGANVLTF
v_gene: TRBV6-4
d_gene: NA

CDR3aa: CATSDTDTSYEQYF
v_gene: TRBV24-1
d_gene: NA

CDR3aa: CASSLESSYNSPLHF
v_gene: TRBV7-2
d_gene: NA

CDR3aa: CASRYSGDTEAFF
v_gene: TRBV11-2
d_gene: NA

CDR3aa: CASSIGTGNYGYTF
v_gene: TRBV19
d_gene: TRBD1

CDR3aa: CASSLYRASGELFF
v_gene: TRBV13
d_gene: NA

CDR3aa: CASKDQGNQPQHF
v_gene: TRBV6-6
d_gene: NA

CDR3aa: CASSALPTEGRHEQYF
v_gene: TRBV6-4
d_gene: NA

CDR3aa: CASSLVVGASGANVLTF
v_gene: TRBV5-8
d_gene: NA

CDR3aa: CASSRDREVTYEQYF
v_gene: TRBV3-1/TRBV3-2
d_gene: NA

CDR3aa: CASSPRTVSDGYTF
v_gene: TRBV7-2
d_gene: NA

CDR3aa: CASSPGGFRTDTQYF
v_gene: TRBV18
d_gene: NA

CDR3aa: CASSPGYYTDTQYF
v_gene: TRBV7-3
d_gene: NA

CDR3aa: CASSQQGGTGELFF
v_gene: TRBV7-9
d_gene: TRBD1

CDR3aa: CSAPEVDEQFF
v_gene: TRBV20-1
d_gene: NA

CDR3aa: CASSLQISGYGYTF
v_gene: TRBV27
d_gene: NA

CDR3aa: CASSKGGYEQYF
v_gene: TRBV19
d_gene: NA

CDR3aa: CASSDDRGFGYTF
v_gene: TRBV6-1
d_gene: TRBD1